This T cell receptor (beta chain) was retrieved from a study of T cell repertoires in cytomegalovirus infection. Each CDR3 protein gets one entry after TCRdb re-called the reads with MiXCR. The table shows roughly 200,000 distinct CDR3 sequences, with roughly 34% occurring only once. CDR1 is SGHVS and CDR2 is FNYEAQ in the germline V gene. The V end was cut by 1 base, the J end by 3 bases, with 10 bases between. The CDR3 totals 15 residues. The table lists this clonotype with many counts. Its antigen is unidentified. The origin of this receptor is a human donor in good health (CMV status not recorded). Some clones in this sample may be carry-over from other donors' samples. This material consisted of CD8+ T cells from cultured PBMCs, taken from culture after CMV antigen stimulation. The V call is TRBV7-6, the J call TRBJ1-5; tentatively, D is TRBD1 (6 bases). CDR3 in DNA: TGTGCCAGCAGCTTAGGGGGGGGCCTCAATCAGCCCCAGCATTTT. Translated: CASSLGGGLNQPQHF.